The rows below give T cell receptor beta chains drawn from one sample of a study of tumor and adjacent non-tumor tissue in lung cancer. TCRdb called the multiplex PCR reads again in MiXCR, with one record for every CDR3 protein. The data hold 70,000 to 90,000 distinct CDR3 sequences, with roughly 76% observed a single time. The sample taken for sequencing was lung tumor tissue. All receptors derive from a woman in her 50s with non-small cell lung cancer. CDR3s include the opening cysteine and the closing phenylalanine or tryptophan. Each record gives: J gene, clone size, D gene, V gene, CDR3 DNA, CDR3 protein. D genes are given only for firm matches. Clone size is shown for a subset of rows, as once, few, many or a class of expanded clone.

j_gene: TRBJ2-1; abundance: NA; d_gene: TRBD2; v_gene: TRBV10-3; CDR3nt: TGTGTCATCAAAGAGACGGGGGGTGAGCAGTTATTC; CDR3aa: CVIKETGGEQLF
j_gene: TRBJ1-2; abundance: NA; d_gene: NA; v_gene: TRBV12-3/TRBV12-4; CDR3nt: TGTATCAGCAGGCAGGGGTACTATGGCTACACCTTC; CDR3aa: CISRQGYYGYTF
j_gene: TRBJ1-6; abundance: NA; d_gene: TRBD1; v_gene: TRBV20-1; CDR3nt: TGCAGTGCTGGAAAAACAGGGGGTTCCTCACTCCTCCACTTC; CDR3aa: CSAGKTGGSSLLHF
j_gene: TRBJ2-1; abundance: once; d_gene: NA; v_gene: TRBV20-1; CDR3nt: TGCAGTGCTAGACATAACGGTCTCTCCTACTATGAGCAGTTCTTC; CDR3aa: CSARHNGLSYYEQFF
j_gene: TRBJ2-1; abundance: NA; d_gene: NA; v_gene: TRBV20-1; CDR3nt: TGCAGTGCCGTAGCTCCTTACTCCTACGATGAGCAGTTCTTC; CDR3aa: CSAVAPYSYDEQFF
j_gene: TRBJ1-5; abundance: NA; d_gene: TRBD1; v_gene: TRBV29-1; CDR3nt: TGCAGCGTAGTGGACAGGGGAGGGTTTTATGCCCAGCATTTT; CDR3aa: CSVVDRGGFYAQHF
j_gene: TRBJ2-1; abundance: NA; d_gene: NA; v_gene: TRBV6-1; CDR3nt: TGTGCCAACAGTGAGTGCCGGTTAGACTTCTTACTCTCGACAGCCTACAATGAGCAGTTCTTC; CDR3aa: CANSECRLDFLLSTAYNEQFF
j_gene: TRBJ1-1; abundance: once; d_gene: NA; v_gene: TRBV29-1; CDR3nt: TGCAGCGTCTTGGGGGGTGTTAACACTGAAGCTTTCTTT; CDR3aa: CSVLGGVNTEAFF
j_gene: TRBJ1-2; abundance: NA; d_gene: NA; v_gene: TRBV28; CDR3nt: TGTACCAGCAGTTTAAGTAACTATGGCTACACCTTC; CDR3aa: CTSSLSNYGYTF
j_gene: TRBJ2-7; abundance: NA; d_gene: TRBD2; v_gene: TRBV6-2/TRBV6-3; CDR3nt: TGTGCCAGCAGTTATGGAAGCGGGATTGACGAGCAGTATTTC; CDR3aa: CASSYGSGIDEQYF
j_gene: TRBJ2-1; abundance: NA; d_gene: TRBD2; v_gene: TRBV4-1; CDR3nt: TGCGCCAGCAGCCAAGATTCCACTAGCGGTTACAATGAGAAGTTCTTC; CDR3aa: CASSQDSTSGYNEKFF
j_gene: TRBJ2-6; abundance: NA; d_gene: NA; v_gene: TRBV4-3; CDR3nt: TGCGCCAGCAGCCAAGAGACTACCCCTGGGGCCAACGTGCTGACTTTC; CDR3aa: CASSQETTPGANVLTF
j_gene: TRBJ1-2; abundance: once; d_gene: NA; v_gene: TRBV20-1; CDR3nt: TGCAGTGCTAGTTACGAGGACAATGGCAACACCTTC; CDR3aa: CSASYEDNGNTF
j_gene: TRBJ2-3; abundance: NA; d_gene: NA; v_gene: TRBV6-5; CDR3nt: TGTGCCAGCGTGGGCCTCACAGATACACAGTATTTT; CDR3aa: CASVGLTDTQYF
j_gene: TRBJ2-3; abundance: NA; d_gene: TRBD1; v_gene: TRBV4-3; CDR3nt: TGTGCCAGCAGTCGGACAGGGGGCGATGCAGATACGCAGTATTTT; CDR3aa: CASSRTGGDADTQYF
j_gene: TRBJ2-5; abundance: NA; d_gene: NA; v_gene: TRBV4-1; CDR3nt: TGCGCCAGCCGCCAAGCCAAGATGAACGGCCAAGAAACCCAGTACTTC; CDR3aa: CASRQAKMNGQETQYF
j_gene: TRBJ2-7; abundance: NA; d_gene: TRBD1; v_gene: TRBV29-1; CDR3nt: TGCAGCGTTGAAGGAACAGGGGGCTCTCGAAGCGAGCAGTATTTC; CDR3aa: CSVEGTGGSRSEQYF
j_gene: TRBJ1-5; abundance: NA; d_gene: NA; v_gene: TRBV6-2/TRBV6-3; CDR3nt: TGTGCCATCAGCGGGGCAGAGAATCAGCCCCAGCATTTT; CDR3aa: CAISGAENQPQHF
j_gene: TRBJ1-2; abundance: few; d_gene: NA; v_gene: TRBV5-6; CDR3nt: TGTGCCAGCAGCCCCGGACTGACTAACTATGGCTACACCTTC; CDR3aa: CASSPGLTNYGYTF
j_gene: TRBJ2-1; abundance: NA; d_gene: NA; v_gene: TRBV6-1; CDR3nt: TGTGCCAGCAGTGAGCGCCGGTTAGACCTCCTACTCTCGACAGCCTATAATGAGCAGTTCTTC; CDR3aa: CASSERRLDLLLSTAYNEQFF
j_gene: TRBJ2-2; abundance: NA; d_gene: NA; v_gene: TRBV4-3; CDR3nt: TGCGCCAGCAGGCCTCGGAGAAACACCGGGGAGCCGTTTTTT; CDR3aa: CASRPRRNTGEPFF
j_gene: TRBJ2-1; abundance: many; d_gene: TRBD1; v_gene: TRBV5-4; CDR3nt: TGTGCCAGCAGCCCTGGGACAGGGCGGGATGAGCAGTTCTTC; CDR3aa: CASSPGTGRDEQFF
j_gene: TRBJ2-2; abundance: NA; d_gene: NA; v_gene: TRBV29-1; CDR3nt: TGCAGCGTTGGGCTAGCGAGATTCCCCGAGGAGCTGTTATTT; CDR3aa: CSVGLARFPEELLF
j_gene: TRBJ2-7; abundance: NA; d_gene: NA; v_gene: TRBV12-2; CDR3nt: TGTGCAAGTCGCGTGCTAGGGACTTCCAAGCGGTACTTC; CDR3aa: CASRVLGTSKRYF
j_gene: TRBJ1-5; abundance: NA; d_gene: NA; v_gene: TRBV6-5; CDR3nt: TGTGTCAGCAGCTCGCGGGCGGCAGGACAAAAAAGCAATCAGCCCCAGCATTTT; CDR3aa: CVSSSRAAGQKSNQPQHF
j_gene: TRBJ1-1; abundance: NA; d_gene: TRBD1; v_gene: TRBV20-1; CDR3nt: TGCAGTGCGAGTCCTCCGGGACAGGGTGACGTGGGCACTGAAGCTTCCTTT; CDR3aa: CSASPPGQGDVGTEASF
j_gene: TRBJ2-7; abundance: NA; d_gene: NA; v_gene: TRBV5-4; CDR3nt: TGTGCCAGCAGCCCTATGGAAGGGTCGGATGAGCAGTACTTC; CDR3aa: CASSPMEGSDEQYF
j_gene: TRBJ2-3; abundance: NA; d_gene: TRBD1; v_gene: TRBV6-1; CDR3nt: TGTGCCAGCGGTCTGGACAGGTCCTCACATACGCAGTATTTT; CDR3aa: CASGLDRSSHTQYF
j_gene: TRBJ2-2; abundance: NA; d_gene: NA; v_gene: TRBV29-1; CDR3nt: TGCATCCATAAACGGGGGAAGGGCCTCGGGGAGCTGTTTTTT; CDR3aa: CIHKRGKGLGELFF
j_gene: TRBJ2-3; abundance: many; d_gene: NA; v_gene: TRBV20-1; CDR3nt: TGCAGTGCTAGTGTTGACAGCACAGATACGCAGTATTTT; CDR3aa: CSASVDSTDTQYF
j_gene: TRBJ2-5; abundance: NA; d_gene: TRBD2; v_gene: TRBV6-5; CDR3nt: TGTGTCAGCAGAATACGCGCGGGAGATTCGGGGGGCCAGTACTTC; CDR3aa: CVSRIRAGDSGGQYF
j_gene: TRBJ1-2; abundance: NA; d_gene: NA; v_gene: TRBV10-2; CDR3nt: TGCGCCAGCAGCGAGGACGGGTCCTACGGCTACATCTTC; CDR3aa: CASSEDGSYGYIF
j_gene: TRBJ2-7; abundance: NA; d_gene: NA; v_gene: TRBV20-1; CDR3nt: TGCAGTGTTACTGCCTTCGGTAACGAGCAGCACTTC; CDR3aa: CSVTAFGNEQHF
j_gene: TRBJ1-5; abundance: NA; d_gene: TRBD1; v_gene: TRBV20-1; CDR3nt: TGCAGTGCTAGAGGTGGGACAGGGAATCAGCGCCAGCATTTT; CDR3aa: CSARGGTGNQRQHF
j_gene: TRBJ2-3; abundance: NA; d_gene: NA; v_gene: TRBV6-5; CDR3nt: TGTGCCAGCAGCCGGACGGGAAGGGACACAGAAACGCAGTATTTT; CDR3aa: CASSRTGRDTETQYF
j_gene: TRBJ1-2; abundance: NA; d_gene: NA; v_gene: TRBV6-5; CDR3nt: TGTGCCAGCACCCTTAATGGGAGCGGTTACACCTTC; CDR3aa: CASTLNGSGYTF
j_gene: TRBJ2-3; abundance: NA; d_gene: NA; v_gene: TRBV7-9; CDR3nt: TGTGCCAGCGGCGTCTTAAGAACAGATACGCAGTATTTT; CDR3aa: CASGVLRTDTQYF
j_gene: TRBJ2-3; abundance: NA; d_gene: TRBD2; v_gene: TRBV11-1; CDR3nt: TGTACCAGCAGCTTTGGACAAGCGGGATTAAAAAGCATAGATACGCAGTATTTT; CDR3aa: CTSSFGQAGLKSIDTQYF
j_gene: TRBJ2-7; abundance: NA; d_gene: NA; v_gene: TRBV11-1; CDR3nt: TGTGCCAGCATCCACCGGGATAGCTCCTACGGGCAGTACTTC; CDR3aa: CASIHRDSSYGQYF
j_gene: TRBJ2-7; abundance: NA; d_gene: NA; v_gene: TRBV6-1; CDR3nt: TGTGCCACTTCCGGAGTCACGTCCTACGAGCGGTACTTC; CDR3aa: CATSGVTSYERYF
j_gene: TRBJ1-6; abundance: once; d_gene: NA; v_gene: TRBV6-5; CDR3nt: TGTGCCAGCGGTTACTTGGGAGCTAATTCACCCTTCCACTTT; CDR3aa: CASGYLGANSPFHF
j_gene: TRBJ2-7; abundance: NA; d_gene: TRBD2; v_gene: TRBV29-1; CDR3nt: TGCAGCGTAGGACTCGGACTAGCGGGAGCCGGGCAGTACTTC; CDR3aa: CSVGLGLAGAGQYF
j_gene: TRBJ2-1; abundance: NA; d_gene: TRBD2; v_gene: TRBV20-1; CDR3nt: TGCAGTGCTAGAGCCACTGGCGGGAGATGGGGTGAGGAATTCTTC; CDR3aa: CSARATGGRWGEEFF
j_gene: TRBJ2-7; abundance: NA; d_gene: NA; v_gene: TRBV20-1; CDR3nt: TGCAGTGTTCGAGATACCGACGGGGGCTCCTACGAGAAGTACTTC; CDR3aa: CSVRDTDGGSYEKYF
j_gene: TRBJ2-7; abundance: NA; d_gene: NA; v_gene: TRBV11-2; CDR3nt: TGTACCAGCAGCTTCACAGAGCCCGGGCCGCGGTACGAGCAGTACTTC; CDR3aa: CTSSFTEPGPRYEQYF
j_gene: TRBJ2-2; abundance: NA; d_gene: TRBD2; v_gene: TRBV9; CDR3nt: TGTGCCAGCAGCAAGGCTAGCGGAGCGAACACCGGGGAGCTGTTTTTT; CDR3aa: CASSKASGANTGELFF
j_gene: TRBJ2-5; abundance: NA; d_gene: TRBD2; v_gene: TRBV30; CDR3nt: TGTGCCTGGGCTATCAGCGGGAGCAGCCAGTACTTC; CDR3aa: CAWAISGSSQYF
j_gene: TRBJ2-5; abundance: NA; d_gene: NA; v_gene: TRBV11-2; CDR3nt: TGTGCCAGCAGCTTAGATGTTGGGGGCGGGGAGACCCAGTACTTC; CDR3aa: CASSLDVGGGETQYF
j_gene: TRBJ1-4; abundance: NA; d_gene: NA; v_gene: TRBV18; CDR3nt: TGTGCCAGCTCACCACCGGAAGACAATGAAAAACTGTTTTTT; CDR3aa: CASSPPEDNEKLFF
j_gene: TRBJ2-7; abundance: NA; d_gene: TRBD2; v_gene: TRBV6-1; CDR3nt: TGTGCCTGCAGTGAAGCGCACGCGAGCGGGAGTGGATCAATTGGGCAGTACTTC; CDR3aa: CACSEAHASGSGSIGQYF
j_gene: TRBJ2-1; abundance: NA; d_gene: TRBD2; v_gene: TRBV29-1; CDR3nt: TGCAGCGTTTATAGCGGGAGCTCCTACAGTGAGCAGTTCTTC; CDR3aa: CSVYSGSSYSEQFF
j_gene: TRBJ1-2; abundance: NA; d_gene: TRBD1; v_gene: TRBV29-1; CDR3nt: TGCAGCGTTGAAGAACTTACCGGGGGTCAGGGGGCCGGTGGTTACACCTTC; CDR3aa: CSVEELTGGQGAGGYTF
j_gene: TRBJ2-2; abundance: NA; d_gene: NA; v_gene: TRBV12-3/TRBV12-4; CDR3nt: TGTGCCAGCAGTGGACAAGGGGATGTGACCGGGGAGCTGTTTTTT; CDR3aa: CASSGQGDVTGELFF
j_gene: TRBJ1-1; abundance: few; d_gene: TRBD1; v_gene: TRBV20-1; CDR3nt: TGCAGTGCTCCTCCAGGGGGACTCCGGACTGAACCTTTCTTC; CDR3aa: CSAPPGGLRTEPFF
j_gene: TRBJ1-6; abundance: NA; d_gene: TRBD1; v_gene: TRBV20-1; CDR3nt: TGCAGTGCTAGAGACGCCGGACAGGATAATTCACCCCTCCACTTT; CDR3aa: CSARDAGQDNSPLHF